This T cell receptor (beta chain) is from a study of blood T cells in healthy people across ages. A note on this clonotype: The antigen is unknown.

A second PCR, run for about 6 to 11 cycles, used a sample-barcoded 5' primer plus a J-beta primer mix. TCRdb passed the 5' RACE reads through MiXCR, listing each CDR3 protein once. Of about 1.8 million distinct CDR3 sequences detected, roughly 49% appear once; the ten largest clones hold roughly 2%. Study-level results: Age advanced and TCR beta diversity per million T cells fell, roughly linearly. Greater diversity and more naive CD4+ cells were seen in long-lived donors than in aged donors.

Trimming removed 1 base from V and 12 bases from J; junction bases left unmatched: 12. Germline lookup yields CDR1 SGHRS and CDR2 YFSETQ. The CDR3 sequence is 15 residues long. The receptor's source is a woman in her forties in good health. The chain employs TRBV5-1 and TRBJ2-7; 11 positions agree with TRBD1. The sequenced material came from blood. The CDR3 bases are TGCGCCAGCAGCTTGAGGGGGACAGGGGGTGACATTCTGTACTTC. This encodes CASSLRGTGGDILYF. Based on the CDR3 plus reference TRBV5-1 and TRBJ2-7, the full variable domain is KAGVTQTPRYLIKTRGQQVTLSCSPISGHRSVSWYQQTPGQGLQFLFEYFSETQRNKGNFPGRFSGRQFSNSRSEMNVSTLELGDSALYLCASSLRGTGGDILYFGPGTRLTVT.